The text below deals with one TCR beta chain. The source of the sample is a study of shared clonotypes between healthy human individuals. Per the study methods: ImmunoSEQ only sent back junction sequences with no quality scores, so filtering was done differently. The method was immunoSEQ multiplex PCR; TCRdb's version includes in-frame clones alone and lacks a portion of them. V and J calls and clone size are as listed in that table; D and trimming were resolved from the DNA. The table lists about 1.5 million clones, 95% to 99% of them singletons. The CDR3 length is 14 residues. J lost 3 bases, V lost 5 bases, and 7 bases had no gene match. Germline V lookup: CDR1 SEHNR, CDR2 FQNEAQ (reference sequence).

This sequence joins TRBV7-9 and TRBJ2-7; 7 positions match TRBD1. Source material: naive CD4+ T cells sorted from blood. Subset specified: CD45RA+ positively selected. The receptor comes from a man aged 25-40 years in good health. The CDR3 DNA reads TGTGCCAGCAGCATTAACAGGGGCAACTACGAGCAGTACTTC. This gives the protein CASSINRGNYEQYF.